This TCR beta chain emerged from a study of blood T cell repertoires in COVID-19. Study-wide background: In each case, the material was cDNA or gDNA derived from T cells, B-cell-depleted T cells, or PBMCs.

Germline loops: CDR1 SGHTA, CDR2 FQGTGA. Trimming pared 4 bases from V and 6 bases from J, leaving 10 bases between. The CDR3 runs 12 residues. Using immunoSEQ multiplex PCR, the repertoire was profiled, and TCRdb retains in-frame clones only, with some absent. The sample carries 55,000 to 80,000 clones, roughly 91% recorded once. This TCR derives from a human donor in a cohort sampled during active COVID-19. The rearrangement joins TRBV7-3 to TRBJ2-7; D is undetermined. The sequenced sample was peripheral blood. The DNA of the CDR3 is TGTGCCAGCAGCTCCCTATTCCGCGAGCAGTACTTC. This gives the protein CASSSLFREQYF. The whole variable domain, filled in from reference TRBV7-3 and TRBJ2-7, reads GAGVSQTPSNKVTEKGKYVELRCDPISGHTALYWYRQSLGQGPEFLIYFQGTGAADDSGLPNDRFFAVRPEGSVSTLKIQRTERGDSAVYLCASSSLFREQYFGPGTRLTVT.